This T cell receptor (beta chain) was observed in a study of resident and recirculating memory T cells in vitiligo. General study findings and limits: Sequences differed between biopsy sites and patients, suggesting private specificity.

Turning to this clone: Antigen unknown.

Germline loops: CDR1 SGHTA, CDR2 FQGNSA. This CDR3 region has 15 residues. V shed 9 bases, J shed 0 bases, and the junction held 8 bases outside the gene matches. This table comes from immunoSEQ multiplex PCR, and its TCRdb copy is limited to in-frame clones, with some not included. The sample has 90 to 140 clones; around 84% are singletons. Whole samples, not sorted cells, were homogenized and used for genomic DNA extraction. This clonotype was sampled from a male donor with vitiligo. The chain links TRBV7-2 to TRBJ2-1; 7 positions match TRBD1. The sample consisted of non-lesional skin. Subset given: normal-appearing skin under Wood's lamp, at least 2 cm from depigmented macule. CDR3 DNA sequence: TGTGCCAGTTGGGTCAGGGGGAACTCCTACAATGAGCAGTTCTTC. Protein: CASWVRGNSYNEQFF.